The 7 T cell receptor beta chains below come from one sample, sequenced in a study of shared clonotypes between healthy human individuals. The assay was immunoSEQ multiplex PCR, and TCRdb's table has in-frame clones only and misses some. The sample yields hundreds of thousands of clones, roughly four fifths seen once. Specimen: PBMCs. The receptors originated from a woman in her thirties or forties in good health. Some clones in this sample may be carry-over from other donors' samples.

The rearrangement joins TRBV6-4 to TRBJ1-2, with no clear D. Germline loops: CDR1 MRHNA, CDR2 SNTAGT. This CDR3 spans 14 amino acids. Trimming left V 0 bases short and J 0 bases short, with 5 bases between. The CDR3 loop is CASSDSGPNYGYTF. For the CDR3, the DNA is TGTGCCAGCAGTGACTCGGGCCCTAACTATGGCTACACCTTC.

This clone appeared a few times. V usage is TRBV5-1 and J usage is TRBJ2-2; perhaps TRBD1 as D (8 bases). Trimming removed 3 bases from V and 4 bases from J, with 19 bases in between. The CDR3 is 17 amino acids. Germline CDR1 SGHRS, CDR2 YFSETQ. The CDR3: CASSWGPTGEGTGELFF. CDR3 in DNA: TGCGCCAGCAGCTGGGGGCCGACAGGGGAGGGCACCGGGGAGCTGTTTTTT.

V is TRBV29-1 and J is TRBJ2-3, with a weak D call TRBD2 (5 bases). The closer fit of TRBJ2-5 to the DNA end suggests the J call may be wrong. CDR1 is SQVTM and CDR2 is ANQGSEA in the germline V gene. The length of the CDR3 is 13 residues. The chain's CDR3 is CSVEVATQETQYF. CDR3 nucleotide sequence: TGCAGCGTTGAAGTAGCGACACAAGAGACCCAGTACTTC.

The DNA of the CDR3 is TGTGCCAGCAGTGAAAGGAGCGGGAGGGGTGAGCAGTTCTTC. Its translation is CASSERSGRGEQFF. This rearrangement joins TRBV2 to TRBJ2-1; TRBD2 matches at 10 bases. Germline loops: CDR1 SNHLY, CDR2 FYNNEI. The CDR3 length is 14 residues. The junction had 4 bases not matched to a gene; V was cut back by 2 bases and J by 9 bases. Combining the CDR3 with reference TRBV2 and TRBJ2-1 gives the whole variable domain EPEVTQTPSHQVTQMGQEVILRCVPISNHLYFYWYRQILGQKVEFLVSFYNNEISEKSEIFDDQFSVERPDGSNFTLKIRSTKLEDSAMYFCASSERSGRGEQFFGPGTRLTVL.

The CDR3 is CASSIEVLTSGHEQYF. DNA of the CDR3: TGTGCCAGTAGTATAGAGGTTCTGACAAGCGGCCACGAGCAGTACTTC. This chain uses TRBV19 with TRBJ2-7; TRBD2 might be the D (5 bases). Germline CDR1 and CDR2: LNHDA and SQIVND (reference sequence). Trimming removed 0 bases from V and 5 bases from J, with 17 bases in between. CDR3 length equals 16 residues.

The rearrangement links TRBV28 to TRBJ1-3; 7 bases line up with TRBD1. The CDR3 totals 15 residues. CDR1 is MDHEN and CDR2 is SYDVKM in the germline V gene. J was trimmed by 8 bases and V by 3 bases; bases with no gene match: 10. The CDR3 region is CASSLSTGFEHTIYF. The CDR3 DNA reads TGTGCCAGCAGTTTGTCGACAGGGTTTGAGCACACCATATATTTT.

J is TRBJ2-3 and V is TRBV28, with 11 bases identical to TRBD2. Germline V lookup: CDR1 MDHEN, CDR2 SYDVKM. V lost 6 bases to trimming and J lost 0 bases; unmatched junction nucleotides: 5. This CDR3 spans 16 amino acids. The CDR3 DNA follows: TGTGCCAGCAGGGTAAGACTAGCGGGGAGCACAGATACGCAGTATTTT. Amino acid sequence: CASRVRLAGSTDTQYF.